This is a list of T cell receptor beta chains from one sample in a study of spatial heterogeneity in lung cancer. Each CDR3 protein gets one entry after TCRdb re-called the 5' RACE reads with MiXCR. Among tens of thousands of distinct CDR3 sequences listed, 7.5% to 10% were seen once. Sequenced here: PBMCs, sampled at surgery. The receptors were sampled from a male donor with early-stage non-small cell lung cancer. The conserved cysteine and the conserved F or W are not part of the CDR3 here. Each record gives: J gene, clone size, V gene, CDR3 protein. The size of a clone is reported for some rows only, either as once, few or many, or as a class for expanded clones.

J gene: TRBJ2-2; clone size: many; V gene: TRBV7-6; CDR3 protein: ASSLAVGTGELF
J gene: TRBJ2-1; clone size: NA; V gene: TRBV10-3; CDR3 protein: AISRGGDGNEQF
J gene: TRBJ2-1; clone size: NA; V gene: TRBV7-8; CDR3 protein: ASSSRQGQGEQF
J gene: TRBJ1-1; clone size: NA; V gene: TRBV20-1; CDR3 protein: SARSTGRGDTEAF
J gene: TRBJ2-7; clone size: NA; V gene: TRBV20-1; CDR3 protein: SARDRLAGGRGEQY
J gene: TRBJ2-1; clone size: NA; V gene: TRBV5-4; CDR3 protein: ASSSLAGEREQF
J gene: TRBJ1-2; clone size: many; V gene: TRBV29-1; CDR3 protein: SVEDYLTGMGYGYT
J gene: TRBJ2-5; clone size: few; V gene: TRBV20-1; CDR3 protein: SAVRLEETQY
J gene: TRBJ1-5; clone size: NA; V gene: TRBV20-1; CDR3 protein: SARWSGLGGNQPQH
J gene: TRBJ1-1; clone size: many; V gene: TRBV27; CDR3 protein: ASSILQGSTEAF
J gene: TRBJ2-3; clone size: NA; V gene: TRBV12-3/TRBV12-4; CDR3 protein: VSTGQGRLTDTQY
J gene: TRBJ2-3; clone size: many; V gene: TRBV5-1; CDR3 protein: ASSLASGGITDTQY
J gene: TRBJ2-2; clone size: many; V gene: TRBV24-1; CDR3 protein: ATSDPSNTGELF
J gene: TRBJ2-7; clone size: NA; V gene: TRBV4-2; CDR3 protein: ASSQPTGTPGYEQY
J gene: TRBJ2-7; clone size: NA; V gene: TRBV12-3/TRBV12-4; CDR3 protein: ASRGNSGSRYEQY
J gene: TRBJ2-1; clone size: many; V gene: TRBV10-3; CDR3 protein: AISEGGRKNEQF
J gene: TRBJ1-1; clone size: many; V gene: TRBV6-5; CDR3 protein: ASSGRGGGRLGAF
J gene: TRBJ1-3; clone size: few; V gene: TRBV2; CDR3 protein: ASSARAGIGNTIY
J gene: TRBJ1-1; clone size: NA; V gene: TRBV10-3; CDR3 protein: AISESLINTEAF
J gene: TRBJ2-5; clone size: many; V gene: TRBV20-1; CDR3 protein: SGRDQETQY
J gene: TRBJ1-5; clone size: many; V gene: TRBV7-9; CDR3 protein: ASSLEGVQPQH
J gene: TRBJ2-5; clone size: NA; V gene: TRBV2; CDR3 protein: ASSEVWGST
J gene: TRBJ1-2; clone size: NA; V gene: TRBV12-3/TRBV12-4; CDR3 protein: ASSSGAGYGYT
J gene: TRBJ2-5; clone size: NA; V gene: TRBV29-1; CDR3 protein: SVVQNPQETQY
J gene: TRBJ1-1; clone size: NA; V gene: TRBV20-1; CDR3 protein: SARDPTGGMNTEAF
J gene: TRBJ2-1; clone size: many; V gene: TRBV24-1; CDR3 protein: ATSPGTGRNNEQF
J gene: TRBJ2-5; clone size: NA; V gene: TRBV20-1; CDR3 protein: SARRDAGEETQY
J gene: TRBJ2-2; clone size: NA; V gene: TRBV2; CDR3 protein: ASSGGQKNTGELF
J gene: TRBJ2-2; clone size: NA; V gene: TRBV7-9; CDR3 protein: ASSLVANTGELF
J gene: TRBJ1-2; clone size: many; V gene: TRBV9; CDR3 protein: ASSVGQGNYGYT
J gene: TRBJ2-3; clone size: NA; V gene: TRBV7-2; CDR3 protein: ASSQDRFSTDTQY
J gene: TRBJ2-7; clone size: NA; V gene: TRBV29-1; CDR3 protein: SVGSGRSHSYEQY
J gene: TRBJ2-7; clone size: few; V gene: TRBV3-1; CDR3 protein: ASSQPPGLGVEQY
J gene: TRBJ2-1; clone size: few; V gene: TRBV4-3; CDR3 protein: ASSQDLGAGYNEQF
J gene: TRBJ2-7; clone size: few; V gene: TRBV5-6; CDR3 protein: ASPYRDIPSYEQY
J gene: TRBJ1-5; clone size: few; V gene: TRBV28; CDR3 protein: ASSLQGQPQH
J gene: TRBJ2-1; clone size: many; V gene: TRBV19; CDR3 protein: ASSSGKNSYNEQF
J gene: TRBJ2-5; clone size: NA; V gene: TRBV6-2/TRBV6-3; CDR3 protein: ASSYLGTAQETQY
J gene: TRBJ2-1; clone size: few; V gene: TRBV10-3; CDR3 protein: AISESRGRDNEQF
J gene: TRBJ2-5; clone size: NA; V gene: TRBV9; CDR3 protein: ASSARTGVQETQY
J gene: TRBJ2-1; clone size: few; V gene: TRBV10-3; CDR3 protein: AISAPTGKSGNEQF
J gene: TRBJ2-3; clone size: many; V gene: TRBV20-1; CDR3 protein: SARDSSSTDTQY
J gene: TRBJ2-7; clone size: many; V gene: TRBV28; CDR3 protein: ASSLDYRPPYEQY
J gene: TRBJ2-7; clone size: few; V gene: TRBV14; CDR3 protein: ASSRGDGWAYYEQY
J gene: TRBJ2-1; clone size: many; V gene: TRBV30; CDR3 protein: AWTGDSYNEQF
J gene: TRBJ2-7; clone size: many; V gene: TRBV9; CDR3 protein: ASSAGYEQY
J gene: TRBJ1-1; clone size: few; V gene: TRBV11-2; CDR3 protein: ASSGGTGETEAF
J gene: TRBJ2-3; clone size: few; V gene: TRBV5-1; CDR3 protein: ASSLAQSTDTQY
J gene: TRBJ2-5; clone size: many; V gene: TRBV27; CDR3 protein: ASSDGQGSGTQY
J gene: TRBJ2-3; clone size: many; V gene: TRBV12-3/TRBV12-4; CDR3 protein: ASSRLAGEDTQY
J gene: TRBJ2-2; clone size: many; V gene: TRBV7-9; CDR3 protein: ASSLVKGLSGELF